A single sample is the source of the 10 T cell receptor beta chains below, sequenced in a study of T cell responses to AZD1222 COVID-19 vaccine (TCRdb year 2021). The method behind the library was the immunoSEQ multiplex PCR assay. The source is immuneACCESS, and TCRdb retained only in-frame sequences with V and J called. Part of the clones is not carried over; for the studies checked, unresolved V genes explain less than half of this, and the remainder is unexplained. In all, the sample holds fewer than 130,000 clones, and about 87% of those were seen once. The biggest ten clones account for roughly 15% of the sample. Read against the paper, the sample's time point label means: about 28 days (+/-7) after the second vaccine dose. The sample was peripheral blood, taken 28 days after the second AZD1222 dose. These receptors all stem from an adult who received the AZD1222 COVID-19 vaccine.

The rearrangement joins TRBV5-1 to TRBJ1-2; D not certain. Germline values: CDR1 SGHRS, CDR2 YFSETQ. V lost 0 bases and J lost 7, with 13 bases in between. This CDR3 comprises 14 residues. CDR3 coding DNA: TGCGCCAGCAGCTTGGAGGCCGGGTACAGTGGCTACACCTTC. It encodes CASSLEAGYSGYTF.

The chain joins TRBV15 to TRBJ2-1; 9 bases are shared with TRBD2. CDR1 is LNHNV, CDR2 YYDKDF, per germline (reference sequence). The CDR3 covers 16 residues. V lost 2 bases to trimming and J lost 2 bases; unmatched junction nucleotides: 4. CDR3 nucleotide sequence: TGTGCCACCAGCAGACCCCCTAGCGGGACCTACAATGAGCAGTTCTTC. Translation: CATSRPPSGTYNEQFF.

The CDR3 loop reads CASSIDGQGAYEQFF. The CDR3 nucleotides read TGTGCCAGTAGTATAGACGGGCAGGGGGCCTATGAGCAGTTCTTC. This chain uses TRBV19 with TRBJ2-1; 8 nucleotides agree with TRBD1. This CDR3 has 15 amino acids. Trimming at V came to 0 bases and at J to 8 bases, leaving 6 bases not matched to a gene. CDR1 and CDR2 (germline): LNHDA, SQIVND (reference sequence).

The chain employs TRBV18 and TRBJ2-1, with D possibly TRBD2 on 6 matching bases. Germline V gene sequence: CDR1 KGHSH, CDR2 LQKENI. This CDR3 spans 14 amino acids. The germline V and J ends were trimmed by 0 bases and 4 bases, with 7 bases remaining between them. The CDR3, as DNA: TGTGCCAGCTCACCACCGGGGGGATACAATGAGCAGTTCTTC. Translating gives CASSPPGGYNEQFF.

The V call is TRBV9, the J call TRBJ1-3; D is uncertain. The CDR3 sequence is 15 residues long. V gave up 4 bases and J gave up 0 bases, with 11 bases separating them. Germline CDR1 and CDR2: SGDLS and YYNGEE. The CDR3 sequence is CASSLGRDSGNTIYF. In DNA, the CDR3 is TGTGCCAGCAGCCTGGGGAGAGACTCTGGAAACACCATATATTTT.

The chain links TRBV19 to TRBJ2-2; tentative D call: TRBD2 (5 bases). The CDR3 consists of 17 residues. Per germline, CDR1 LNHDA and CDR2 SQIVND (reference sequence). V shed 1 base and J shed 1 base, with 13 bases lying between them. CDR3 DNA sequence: TGTGCCAGTAGTATAGCCTGGGAGAGCGGGAACACCGGGGAGCTGTTTTTT. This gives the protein CASSIAWESGNTGELFF.

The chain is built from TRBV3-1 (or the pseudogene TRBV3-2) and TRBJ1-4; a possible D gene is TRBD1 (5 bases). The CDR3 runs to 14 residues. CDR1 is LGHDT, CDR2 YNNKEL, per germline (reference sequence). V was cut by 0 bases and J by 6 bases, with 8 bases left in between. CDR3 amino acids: CASSQDWGDEKLFF. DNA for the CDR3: TGTGCCAGCAGCCAAGATTGGGGGGATGAAAAACTGTTTTTT.

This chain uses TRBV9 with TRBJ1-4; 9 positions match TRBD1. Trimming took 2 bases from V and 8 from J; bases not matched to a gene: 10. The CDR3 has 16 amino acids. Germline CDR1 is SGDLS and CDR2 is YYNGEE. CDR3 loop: CASSVGTGTSREKLFF. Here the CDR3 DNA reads TGTGCCAGCAGCGTCGGGACAGGGACCTCGAGGGAAAAACTGTTTTTT.

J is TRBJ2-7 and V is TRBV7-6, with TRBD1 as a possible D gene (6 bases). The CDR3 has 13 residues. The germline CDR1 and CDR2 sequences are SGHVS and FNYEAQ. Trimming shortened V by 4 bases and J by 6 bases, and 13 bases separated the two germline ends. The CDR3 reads CASSWGRAVEQYF. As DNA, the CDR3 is TGTGCCAGCAGCTGGGGGCGGGCAGTCGAGCAGTACTTC.

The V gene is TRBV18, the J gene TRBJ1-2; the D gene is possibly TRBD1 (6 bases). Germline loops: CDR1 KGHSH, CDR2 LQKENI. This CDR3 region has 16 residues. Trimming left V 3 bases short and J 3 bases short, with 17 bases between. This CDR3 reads CASSPRAGVQDYGYTF. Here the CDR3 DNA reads TGTGCCAGCTCACCTCGCGCAGGGGTTCAGGACTATGGCTACACCTTC.